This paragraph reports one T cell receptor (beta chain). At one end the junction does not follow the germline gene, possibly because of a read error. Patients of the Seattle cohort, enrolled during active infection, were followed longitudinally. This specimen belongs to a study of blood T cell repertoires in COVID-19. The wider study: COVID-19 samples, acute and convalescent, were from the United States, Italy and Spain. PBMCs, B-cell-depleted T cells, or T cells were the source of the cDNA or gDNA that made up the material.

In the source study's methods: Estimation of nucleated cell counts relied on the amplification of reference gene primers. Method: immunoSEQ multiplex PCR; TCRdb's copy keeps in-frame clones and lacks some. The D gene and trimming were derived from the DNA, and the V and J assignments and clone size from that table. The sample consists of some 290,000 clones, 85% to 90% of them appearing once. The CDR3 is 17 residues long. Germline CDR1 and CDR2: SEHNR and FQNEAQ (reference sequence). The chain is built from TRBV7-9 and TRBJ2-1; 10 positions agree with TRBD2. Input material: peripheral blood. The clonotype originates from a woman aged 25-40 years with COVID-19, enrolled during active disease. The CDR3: CASSLAGLAGVYNEQFF. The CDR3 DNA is TGTGCCAGCAGCCTAGCTGGGCTAGCGGGAGTTTACAATGAGCAGTTCTTC.